Here is one T cell receptor (beta chain) with its context. Its antigen remains unknown. Time point given: week 23, last vaccination. What each vaccine dose contained was 300 ug of mutant IDH1 20-mer peptide, accompanied by topical imiquimod. Germline values: CDR1 SGHDN, CDR2 FVKESK. With 0 bases removed from V and 0 bases from J, the gap between germline ends came to 12 bases. The CDR3 runs 16 residues. This specimen belongs to a study of a mutant IDH1 vaccine in newly diagnosed glioma. Assay: immunoSEQ multiplex PCR; the TCRdb copy retains only in-frame clones and omits some. The sample carries 40,000 to 50,000 clones, approximately 76% recorded once.

This sequence was found in a middle-aged man with glioma. V usage is TRBV14 and J usage is TRBJ2-7; tentatively, D is TRBD1 (5 bases). This material consisted of PBMCs, taken from a glioma patient whose treatment included an IDH1 peptide vaccine. The CDR3 sequence: CASSQERRQFSYEQYF. The CDR3 DNA follows: TGTGCCAGCAGCCAAGAGCGGAGACAGTTCTCCTACGAGCAGTACTTC.